This T cell receptor (beta chain) emerged from a study of cytomegalovirus exposure and HLA in healthy donors. On the study more broadly: A prior analysis found about 110 million unique TCR beta sequences from around 190 million T cells.

60 Vbeta and 13 Jbeta primers were used in PCR. Assay: immunoSEQ multiplex PCR; the TCRdb copy retains only in-frame clones and omits some. Seen here are around 100,000 clones, over 65% observed once, and the top ten hold around 5%. This clone has just a few counts. The CDR3 is 15 residues long. V lost 2 bases to trimming and J lost 1 base, with 12 bases between them. Per the germline V gene, CDR1 is SGHRS and CDR2 is YFSETQ. This receptor was taken from a female donor in good health and CMV-seropositive. The sequenced material came from PBMCs. The V call is TRBV5-1, the J call TRBJ2-5; weak D call: TRBD1 (7 bases). The CDR3 protein is CASSFSGGGQETQYF. DNA for the CDR3: TGCGCCAGCAGCTTTTCAGGGGGAGGCCAAGAGACCCAGTACTTC. Variable domain in full (rest from reference TRBV5-1 and TRBJ2-5): KAGVTQTPRYLIKTRGQQVTLSCSPISGHRSVSWYQQTPGQGLQFLFEYFSETQRNKGNFPGRFSGRQFSNSRSEMNVSTLELGDSALYLCASSFSGGGQETQYFGPGTRLLVL.